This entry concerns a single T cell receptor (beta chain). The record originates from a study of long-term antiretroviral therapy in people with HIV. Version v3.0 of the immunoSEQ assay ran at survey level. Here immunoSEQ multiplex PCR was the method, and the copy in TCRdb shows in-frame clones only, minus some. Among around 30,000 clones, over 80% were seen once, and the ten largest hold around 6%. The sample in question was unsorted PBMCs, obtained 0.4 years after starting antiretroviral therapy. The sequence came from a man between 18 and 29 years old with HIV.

The CDR3 DNA follows: TGTGCCAGTAGTATCTCCCGCCAGAACACTGAAGCTTTCTTT. It translates to CASSISRQNTEAFF. The chain links TRBV19 to TRBJ1-1; D ambiguous. The CDR3 extends over 14 amino acids. Germline V CDR1 and CDR2: LNHDA, SQIVND (reference sequence). Trimming took 3 bases from V and 1 from J, leaving 9 bases between them.